This T cell receptor (beta chain) emerged from a study of blood T cell repertoires in COVID-19 (dated by TCRdb to the early 2020s). In terms of the full investigation: Samples from collaborators originated in the United States, Italy and Spain and spanned both the acute and convalescent phases of COVID-19. Sample metadata almost always included a de-identified subject ID, COVID-19 status, age in years and sex. The repertoires were released in a freely available public database meant as a resource for research on the immune response to SARS-CoV-2. Subjects who had been exposed to COVID-19, were actively infected with it, or had recovered from it provided the deeply sampled blood TCRbeta repertoires that made up the dataset. The prospective study material was composed of cDNA or gDNA derived from T cells, B-cell-depleted T cells, or PBMCs. Samples were obtained from the ongoing ImmuneRACE study (first 160 participants) and from over 1,000 subjects provided by 6 global collaborators. Where available, HLA class I and class II types were taken from metadata supplied by the sample provider and were not determined by assay-based typing. What the work shows at the level of the full study, not this receptor alone: How much clinical and demographic metadata was included differed by source and by participant, and the metadata was provided uncurated.

Unmatched junction bases come to 1, with V trimmed by 3 bases and J by 2 bases. The CDR3, cysteine through phenylalanine, is 15 amino acids long. Here the CDR3 DNA is all that survives: 45 bases in frame from base 1. CDR1 and CDR2, per the germline V gene, are SGHRS and YFSETQ. TCRbeta CDR3 regions were amplified from genomic DNA by means of the immunoSEQ Assay, a bias-controlled multiplex PCR. Regarding the original processing steps: The number of nucleated cells in each sample was estimated by amplification of reference gene primers within the assay. To quantify the absolute abundance of each unique TCRbeta CDR3 rearrangement, sequence reads were collapsed and filtered. For each sample, productive Simpson clonality was calculated as the square root of Simpson's diversity index across productive rearrangements. As stored in TCRdb, this immuneACCESS dataset retains in-frame rearrangements with V and J assigned. A fraction of the clones does not appear; measured against another copy, unresolved V genes explain less than half of the discrepancy, and the remainder lacks a known reason. The V and J calls and clone size come from that table; D and trimming were worked out from the DNA. Within this sample are 200,000 to 250,000 clones, with 82% of them counted one time only. The ten most abundant clones make up about 3.7% of the sample.

Participants in the prospective study were aged about 18 to 95 years, lived in about two dozen United States geographic areas, and enrolled through a virtual design. In the prospective study, cohorts were assigned on the basis of participant-reported clinical history obtained from a screening survey and a study questionnaire. ImmuneRACE Cohort 3 recovered participants were defined by two consecutive negative NP/OP PCR tests, healthcare professional clearance, or symptom resolution. Each participant in the prospective study had whole blood, serum and a nasopharyngeal or oropharyngeal swab collected by mobile phlebotomists. Prospective study participants could optionally give additional blood draws and questionnaires over an approximately two-month period. Before DNA extraction, blood samples from the prospective study were shipped at room temperature or frozen. In the case of this clone: Its binding antigen is unknown. No much larger clonotype is one base removed from it; base qualities were not supplied.

This receptor was taken from a woman aged 55-69 years who had recovered from COVID-19. The receptor chain draws on TRBV5-1 and TRBJ1-5; the central 11 bases match TRBD1. Sample: PBMCs or T cells enriched from blood (not recorded which). The CDR3 region reads CASSWTGGGNQPQHF. The base sequence is TGCGCCAGCAGCTGGACAGGGGGCGGCAATCAGCCCCAGCATTTT.